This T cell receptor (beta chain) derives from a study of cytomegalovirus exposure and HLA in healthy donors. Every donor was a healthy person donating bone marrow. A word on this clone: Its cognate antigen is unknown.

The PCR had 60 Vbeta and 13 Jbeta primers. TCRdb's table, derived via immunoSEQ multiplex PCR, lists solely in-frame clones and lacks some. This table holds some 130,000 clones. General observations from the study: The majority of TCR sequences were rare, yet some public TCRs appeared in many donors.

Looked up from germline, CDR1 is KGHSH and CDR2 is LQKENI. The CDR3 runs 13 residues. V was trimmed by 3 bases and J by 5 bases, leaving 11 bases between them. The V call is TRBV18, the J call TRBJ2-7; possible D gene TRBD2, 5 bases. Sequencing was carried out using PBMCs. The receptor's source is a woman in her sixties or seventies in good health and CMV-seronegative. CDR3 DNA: TGTGCCAGCTCACCGGGAGTAAGGGACGAGCAGTACTTC. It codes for CASSPGVRDEQYF.